This note documents a single T cell receptor beta chain sequence. The sample originates from a study of shared clonotypes between healthy human individuals. The naive CD8 subset, CD45RO-negative cells positively selected for CCR7, excluded terminally differentiated effector memory CD45RA+ cells. The protocol was immunoSEQ multiplex PCR, while the TCRdb copy is restricted to in-frame clones and leaves out a portion. The sample yields around 2,000,000 clones, about 95% seen once. Per the germline V gene, CDR1 is SGHDT and CDR2 is YYEEEE. Trimming cost V 1 base and J 7 bases; bases outside gene matches: 5. This CDR3 has 14 amino acids.

The sequenced sample consisted of naive CD8+ T cells sorted from blood. The chain recombines TRBV5-6 with TRBJ2-7; TRBD1 matches 10 bases. The sequence derives from a young man in good health. The CDR3 is CASSLRQGAGEQYF. CDR3 DNA: TGTGCCAGCAGCTTGCGACAGGGGGCAGGGGAGCAGTACTTC.